This T cell receptor (beta chain) was retrieved from a study of CD8 T cells in ankylosing spondylitis. Study observations and caveats: Disease-linked clones reportedly showed significant enrichment in matched ankylosing spondylitis synovial fluid. Characteristic of ankylosing spondylitis blood, it appeared, was a TCR beta motif comprising several highly homologous variants.

Libraries of TCR beta came from quantitative 5'-RACE with molecular barcodes. Each CDR3 protein gets one entry after TCRdb re-called the 5' RACE reads with MiXCR. Of about 440,000 distinct CDR3 sequences in the sample, 17% are singletons; the top ten hold over 1%. This clonotype showed up just a few times. Its antigen is as yet unknown. CDR1 is SGHAT, CDR2 FQNNGV, per germline. The CDR3 totals 20 residues. V dropped 4 bases and J dropped 1 base, with 28 bases sitting between them. The sample was blood, either unsorted or a sorted T cell fraction (not recorded which). The rearrangement links TRBV11-2 to TRBJ1-1, with TRBD1 as a possible D gene (6 bases). The receptor's source is a male donor with ankylosing spondylitis. The CDR3 is CASSSSPQGSDGLTNTEAFF. CDR3 bases: TGTGCCAGCAGCTCGAGCCCACAGGGATCCGATGGACTGACGAACACTGAAGCTTTCTTT.